Included here is one T cell receptor beta chain sequence, with context. Here immunoSEQ multiplex PCR was the method, and the copy in TCRdb shows in-frame clones only, minus some. The repertoire includes around 40,000 clones, roughly 89% of them detected once, and approximately 1.2% sits in the top ten. This sample is drawn from a study of T cell changes during pregnancy in multiple sclerosis. Germline V gene sequence: CDR1 WNHNN, CDR2 SYGVQD (reference sequence). This CDR3 spans 13 amino acids. Between the trimmed V and J ends, which lost 3 bases and 4 bases, there was a span of 9 bases. This TCR came from a female donor with multiple sclerosis, enrolled in a pregnancy study. The sequencing used CD4+ T cells from peripheral blood mononuclear cells, collected in the first trimester of pregnancy. The rearrangement joins TRBV10-1 to TRBJ2-5; D is ambiguous. Here the CDR3 DNA reads TGCGCCAGCAGTGATTCCGGAGCAGAGACCCAGTACTTC. Its translation: CASSDSGAETQYF.